This T cell receptor (beta chain) was obtained from a study of CD8+ T cells in alopecia areata. In each case, RNA was isolated and then reverse transcribed into cDNA as the sequencing template. Method: immunoSEQ multiplex PCR; TCRdb's copy keeps in-frame clones and lacks some. This table has 120,000 to 150,000 clones, roughly nine tenths appearing once. Points on this clone: As yet, its antigen is unknown.

Treatment: oral pan-JAK inhibitor, 5-10 mg twice daily. The CDR3 length is 15 residues. Per germline, CDR1 LNHDA and CDR2 SQIVND (reference sequence). The V gene lost 5 bases and the J gene lost 1 base, with 12 bases spanning the gap. Notes on the study in general: Greater clonality was observed in lesional scalp samples, especially alopecia totalis/universalis, versus normal scalp.

The chain carries TRBV19 and TRBJ1-5, with D possibly matching TRBD1 (6 bases). The clonotype originates from a human donor with alopecia areata. The sample in question was CD8+ T cells sorted from blood, obtained at week 4, from a patient treated with tofacitinib. CDR3 region: CASSPWGASNQPQHF. In nucleotides, the CDR3 is TGTGCCAGTAGTCCCTGGGGGGCCAGCAATCAGCCCCAGCATTTT.